This entry concerns a single TCR beta chain. Some clones are missing from TCRdb's copy, which holds only in-frame ones; the method was immunoSEQ multiplex PCR. The data hold 98,000 or so clones, with approximately 95% observed a single time. V shed 3 bases and J shed 3 bases, with 15 bases lying between them. The V gene's germline CDR1 is MNHEY and CDR2 SMNVEV (reference sequence). The CDR3 length is 15 residues. This sample is part of a study of T cell changes during pregnancy in multiple sclerosis. The chain is built from TRBV27 and TRBJ2-7; D not certain. The material sequenced was peripheral blood, taken after pregnancy. The origin of this receptor is a female donor with multiple sclerosis, enrolled in a pregnancy study. The CDR3 DNA reads TGTGCCAGCAGTTTCCTCCTAAACTACCGCTACGAGCAGTACTTC. It translates to CASSFLLNYRYEQYF.